This entry concerns a single TCR beta chain. The antigen is not known. For each subset, genomic DNA was distributed in equal portions over several immunoSEQ plates. This table comes from immunoSEQ multiplex PCR, and its TCRdb copy is limited to in-frame clones, with some not included. The sample records roughly 2.2 million clones, around 92% being singletons. This specimen belongs to a study of shared clonotypes between healthy human individuals. Study in general: Donor composition was a couple of women and three men, aged 18 to 49. Study-level points and caveats: Generally, naive subsets (rather than memory subsets) showed larger estimated richness. Limited genetic and exposure-history diversity came from having few donors.

This CDR3 is built from 17 residues. Per germline, CDR1 SNHLY and CDR2 FYNNEI. Trimming took 0 bases from V and 0 from J, leaving 14 bases between them. The TCR sequence derives from a man between 18 and 35 years old in good health. Some clones in this sample may be carry-over from other donors' samples. The rearrangement uses TRBV2 and TRBJ1-2; D is undetermined. Source material: naive CD4+ T cells from PBMCs. Subset indicated: CD45RA+ positively selected. CDR3 DNA: TGTGCCAGCAGTGAAGCGCTTTTAACGGTCGCTAACTATGGCTACACCTTC. Translating it yields CASSEALLTVANYGYTF.